Sequencing of this T cell receptor (beta chain) was carried out in a study of blood T cell repertoires in COVID-19. The method was immunoSEQ multiplex PCR; TCRdb's version includes in-frame clones alone and lacks a portion of them. The sample lists more than 250,000 clones; 70% to 90% were seen once. Per the germline V gene, CDR1 is SGHTA and CDR2 is FQGNSA. V shed 3 bases and J 2 bases; nucleotides not matched to a gene: 8. The CDR3 is 16 amino acids. This clonotype originated in a man aged 50 to 60 with active or convalescent COVID-19. The sequencing sample was made of peripheral blood. The rearrangement joins TRBV7-2 to TRBJ2-3; TRBD1 agrees at 7 bases. The CDR3 DNA follows: TGTGCCAGCAGCTTGGGACCCAGGGGGACCACAGATACGCAGTATTTT. Translation: CASSLGPRGTTDTQYF.